This TCR beta chain emerged from a study of blood T cell repertoires in COVID-19. Study background: T cells, B-cell-depleted T cells, or PBMCs supplied cDNA or gDNA.

Germline lookup yields CDR1 SGHNT and CDR2 YENEEA. Trimming pared 3 bases from V and 5 bases from J, leaving 10 bases between. The CDR3 totals 13 residues. Authors' analysis steps: Reference gene primer amplification in the assay estimated nucleated cell counts. Only in-frame clones appear in the TCRdb table, and some are missing; sequencing was by immunoSEQ multiplex PCR. That table furnishes V, J and clone size, whereas the DNA furnished D and trimming. The sample lists more than 65,000 clones; around 83% were seen once. This chain joins TRBV11-3 and TRBJ2-5; tentative D call: TRBD2 (6 bases). The receptor was derived from a man aged 50-60 years with active COVID-19. What was sequenced was peripheral blood. The CDR3 is CASSLGTAETQYF. The CDR3 nucleotides are TGTGCCAGCAGCTTGGGGACTGCGGAGACCCAGTACTTC.